Here is one T cell receptor (beta chain) with its context. Participants' reported clinical history set cohort assignment. The data originate from a study of blood T cell repertoires in COVID-19. Study information: Nucleic acid was either cDNA or gDNA, and it came from T cells, B-cell-depleted T cells, or PBMCs.

Some clones are missing from TCRdb's copy, which holds only in-frame ones; the method was immunoSEQ multiplex PCR. This sample has roughly 430,000 clones, with 88% found just once. Between the trimmed V and J ends, which lost 5 bases and 0 bases, there was a span of 16 bases. The CDR3 covers 17 residues. CDR1 and CDR2 (germline): SEHNR, FQNEAQ (reference sequence). This rearrangement joins TRBV7-9 to TRBJ1-4, with no clear D. This sequence originates from a woman in her thirties or forties with acute COVID-19. Material: PBMCs or T cells enriched from blood (not recorded which). As DNA, the CDR3 is TGTGCCAGCAGCACTATAAGGGAGTCTACAACTAATGAAAAACTGTTTTTT. This codes for CASSTIRESTTNEKLFF. The full variable domain, with the rest looked up from reference TRBV7-9 and TRBJ1-4, is DTGVSQNPRHKITKRGQNVTFRCDPISEHNRLYWYRQTLGQGPEFLTYFQNEAQLEKSRLLSDRFSAERPKGSFSTLEIQRTEQGDSAMYLCASSTIRESTTNEKLFFGSGTQLSVL.